This is a list of T cell receptor beta chains from one sample in a study of control samples from healthy donors and cancer patients. Repertoires were generated with immunoSEQ multiplex PCR, while TCRdb's copy carries only in-frame clones and drops some. The sample lists 85,000 to 95,000 clones, approximately 90% occurring once. Sequencing was performed on blood. The receptors were gathered from a woman between 70 and 85 years old in good health. CDR3s include the opening cysteine and the closing phenylalanine or tryptophan. Fields, in order: clone size, CDR3 length, V gene, D gene, J gene, CDR3 protein, CDR3 DNA. D genes are given only for firm matches. Clone size is not always given. Where it is, it says once, few, many or a class for expanded clones.

>NA|15|TRBV5-6|NA|TRBJ1-1
CASSRGIQTNTEAFF
TGTGCCAGCAGCCGGGGGATTCAGACTAACACTGAAGCTTTCTTT
>NA|18|TRBV4-1|NA|TRBJ1-2
CASSHGTGTIPLNGGYTF
TGCGCCAGCAGCCACGGGACCGGAACGATTCCTCTTAATGGAGGCTACACCTTC
>NA|11|TRBV28|NA|TRBJ2-1
CASSLPGEQFF
TGTGCCAGCAGTTTGCCGGGTGAGCAGTTCTTC
>once|16|TRBV24-1|NA|TRBJ2-3
CATSDLSGAGSDTQYF
TGTGCCACCAGTGATTTGAGCGGAGCGGGCTCAGATACGCAGTATTTT
>NA|14|TRBV14|NA|TRBJ1-4
CASSPENLNEKLFF
TGTGCCAGCAGCCCGGAAAATCTTAATGAAAAACTGTTTTTT
>NA|13|TRBV6-5|NA|TRBJ1-3
CASSTTYGNTIYF
TGTGCCAGCAGTACGACATACGGAAACACCATATATTTT
>NA|14|TRBV2|NA|TRBJ1-5
CASRKDLSNQPQHF
TGTGCCAGCAGAAAGGATTTGAGCAATCAGCCCCAGCATTTT
>once|14|TRBV29-1|TRBD2|TRBJ2-1
CSVGDSGNYNEQFF
TGCAGCGTAGGAGATAGCGGGAACTACAATGAGCAGTTCTTC
>NA|15|TRBV15|NA|TRBJ1-5
CATSIGQLSNQPQHF
TGTGCCACCAGTATCGGACAGCTTAGCAATCAGCCCCAGCATTTT
>NA|15|TRBV6-5|TRBD1|TRBJ1-1
CASNQLRDRPTEAFF
TGTGCCAGCAACCAACTCCGGGACAGGCCCACTGAAGCTTTCTTT
>NA|15|TRBV4-3|NA|TRBJ1-1
CASSQGEGMNTEAFF
TGCGCCAGCAGCCAAGGGGAAGGCATGAACACTGAAGCTTTCTTT
>NA|15|TRBV2|NA|TRBJ1-1
CASSDGGRLNTEAFF
TGTGCCAGCAGTGATGGGGGCCGATTGAACACTGAAGCTTTCTTT
>NA|15|TRBV5-5|TRBD1|TRBJ2-7
CASSLPGTGSYEQYF
TGTGCCAGCAGCTTGCCCGGGACAGGGTCCTACGAGCAGTACTTC
>NA|13|TRBV12-3/TRBV12-4|NA|TRBJ2-7
CASNGFRGSEQYF
TGTGCCAGCAACGGGTTTCGCGGCTCCGAGCAGTACTTC
>NA|15|TRBV5-4|TRBD1|TRBJ1-1
CASSQPTGGFAEAFF
TGTGCCAGCAGCCAACCGACAGGGGGCTTCGCTGAAGCTTTCTTT
>NA|15|TRBV27|TRBD2|TRBJ2-3
CASSFSTSGTDTQYF
TGTGCCAGCAGTTTTTCGACTAGCGGGACAGATACGCAGTATTTT
>few|13|TRBV10-3|TRBD2|TRBJ2-7
CAISGTSFSEQYF
TGTGCCATCAGTGGGACTAGTTTCTCCGAGCAGTACTTC
>NA|16|TRBV13|TRBD1|TRBJ2-1
CASSLYGQGPYNEQFF
TGTGCCAGCAGCTTATATGGACAGGGGCCCTACAATGAGCAGTTCTTC
>NA|15|TRBV19|NA|TRBJ1-2
CASSIFDRLLYGYTF
TGTGCCAGTAGTATTTTCGACAGGCTGCTCTATGGCTACACCTTC
>few|12|TRBV7-2|TRBD1|TRBJ1-2
CASTLQGDGYTF
TGTGCCAGCACCCTACAGGGGGATGGCTACACCTTC
>NA|13|TRBV19|NA|TRBJ2-1
CASSWQEYNEQFF
TGTGCCAGTAGTTGGCAGGAATACAATGAGCAGTTCTTC
>NA|17|TRBV9|TRBD2|TRBJ2-2
CASSVPGLAENTGELFF
TGTGCCAGCAGCGTTCCGGGACTAGCGGAAAACACCGGGGAGCTGTTTTTT
>NA|15|TRBV5-4|NA|TRBJ2-4
CASSSDSLAKNIQYF
TGTGCCAGCAGCTCGGACAGCCTAGCCAAAAACATTCAGTACTTC
>NA|16|TRBV19|NA|TRBJ1-2
CASSSSGTEFMARYTF
TGTGCCAGTAGTAGCAGTGGCACCGAATTTATGGCTCGCTACACCTTC
>NA|15|TRBV5-1|TRBD2|TRBJ2-2
CASSSIAGGPGELFF
TGCGCCAGCAGCTCGATAGCGGGGGGGCCCGGGGAGCTGTTTTTT
>NA|14|TRBV30|NA|TRBJ2-5
CAWTPGGARETQYF
TGTGCCTGGACCCCAGGGGGGGCCCGAGAGACCCAGTACTTC
>NA|15|TRBV5-4|TRBD1|TRBJ2-1
CASSPGTGSYNEQFF
TGTGCCAGCAGCCCCGGGACAGGGTCCTACAATGAGCAGTTCTTC
>NA|13|TRBV18|NA|TRBJ2-5
CASSPPLGETQYF
TGTGCCAGCTCACCACCTCTGGGAGAGACCCAGTACTTC
>NA|13|TRBV3-1/TRBV3-2|NA|TRBJ1-1
CASSASTATEAFF
TGTGCCAGCAGCGCGTCGACAGCCACTGAAGCTTTCTTT
>NA|15|TRBV6-6|NA|TRBJ1-4
CASSLAGQGNEKLFF
TGTGCCAGCAGCCTAGCCGGGCAGGGTAATGAAAAACTGTTTTTT
>NA|15|TRBV19|NA|TRBJ1-2
CASSNTGQGSYGYTF
TGTGCCAGTAGTAATACAGGGCAGGGGAGCTATGGCTACACCTTC
>once|16|TRBV5-6|NA|TRBJ1-4
CASSSLGGASNEKLFF
TGTGCCAGCAGCTCTCTTGGGGGGGCGTCTAATGAAAAACTGTTTTTT